The rows below give T cell receptor beta chains drawn from one sample of a study of T cells in Graves' hyperthyroidism and ophthalmopathy. MiXCR, applied by TCRdb to the multiplex PCR reads, yields one record per CDR3 protein. Here the sample spans 370,000 or so distinct CDR3 sequences, approximately 12% being singletons. Sequencing was done on a sample of blood. The receptors originated from a man aged 30-40 years with Graves' hyperthyroidism that later progressed to Graves' ophthalmopathy. CDR3s include the opening cysteine and the closing phenylalanine or tryptophan. The D gene is left open where the match is weak. Expanded clones are given a class, and other clones once, few, many or no size at all.

v_call: TRBV6-1
clone_size: few
d_call: NA
j_call: TRBJ1-4
cdr3_nt: TGTGCCAGCAGTCAGTTCCGGGAGACTAATGAAAAACTGTTTTTT
cdr3_aa: CASSQFRETNEKLFF

v_call: TRBV7-9
clone_size: many
d_call: NA
j_call: TRBJ2-5
cdr3_nt: TGTGCCAGCAGCTTAGTAACAGTACCCCAACAAGAGACCCAGTACTTC
cdr3_aa: CASSLVTVPQQETQYF

v_call: TRBV28
clone_size: many
d_call: NA
j_call: TRBJ1-2
cdr3_nt: TGTGCCGCGTATTTGAATGGCTACACCTTC
cdr3_aa: CAAYLNGYTF

v_call: TRBV4-1
clone_size: few
d_call: TRBD2
j_call: TRBJ2-3
cdr3_nt: TGCGCCAGCAGCCGTCACCGGCGGGGGGGGTTCACAGATACGCAGTATTTT
cdr3_aa: CASSRHRRGGFTDTQYF

v_call: TRBV4-1
clone_size: NA
d_call: NA
j_call: TRBJ1-3
cdr3_nt: TGCGCCAGCAGCCAACACCTCGGGGCGAGCTCTGGAAACACCATATATTTT
cdr3_aa: CASSQHLGASSGNTIYF

v_call: TRBV6-5
clone_size: few
d_call: NA
j_call: TRBJ1-1
cdr3_nt: TGTGCCAGCAGTTACTCGGCGGAAGCTTTCTTT
cdr3_aa: CASSYSAEAFF

v_call: TRBV7-3
clone_size: many
d_call: NA
j_call: TRBJ2-3
cdr3_nt: TGTGCCTTGACTTGCGGGGGCGCTGAGGCCCCAGATACGCAGTATTTT
cdr3_aa: CALTCGGAEAPDTQYF

v_call: TRBV11-1
clone_size: NA
d_call: TRBD1
j_call: TRBJ2-2
cdr3_nt: TGTGCCAGCAGCTACGTCGGGGACAGCCGGACCGGGGAGCTGTTTTTT
cdr3_aa: CASSYVGDSRTGELFF

v_call: TRBV6-1
clone_size: once
d_call: NA
j_call: TRBJ1-5
cdr3_nt: TGTGCCAGCTGGACTTACAATCAGCCCCAGCATTTT
cdr3_aa: CASWTYNQPQHF

v_call: TRBV9
clone_size: few
d_call: NA
j_call: TRBJ2-2
cdr3_nt: TGTGCCAGCAGCGTAGCTCTGGGAGGCGACACCGGGGAGCTGTTTTTT
cdr3_aa: CASSVALGGDTGELFF

v_call: TRBV5-1
clone_size: NA
d_call: TRBD1
j_call: TRBJ2-1
cdr3_nt: TGCGCCAGCAGCCCGGGACAGGCTTACAATGAGCGGTTCTTC
cdr3_aa: CASSPGQAYNERFF

v_call: TRBV20-1
clone_size: many
d_call: NA
j_call: TRBJ2-7
cdr3_nt: TGCAGTGCCCCAGTAGGGGGACGGAGCTACGAGCAGTACTTC
cdr3_aa: CSAPVGGRSYEQYF

v_call: TRBV3-1
clone_size: NA
d_call: TRBD1
j_call: TRBJ2-1
cdr3_nt: TGTGCCAGCAGCTTCGACAGGGGGCTGGACAATGAGCAGTTCTTC
cdr3_aa: CASSFDRGLDNEQFF

v_call: TRBV28
clone_size: few
d_call: NA
j_call: TRBJ1-5
cdr3_nt: TGTGCCAGCAGTCCATCCTACAGGTGGCAGCCCCAGCATTTT
cdr3_aa: CASSPSYRWQPQHF

v_call: TRBV5-4
clone_size: NA
d_call: TRBD1
j_call: TRBJ1-2
cdr3_nt: TGTGCCAGCAGCTTACAGGGGGTTCGGGGCTACACCTTC
cdr3_aa: CASSLQGVRGYTF

v_call: TRBV12-3/TRBV12-4
clone_size: many
d_call: NA
j_call: TRBJ1-1
cdr3_nt: TGTGCCAGCACCCGGACATCCGAACGCGCTGAAGCTTTCTTT
cdr3_aa: CASTRTSERAEAFF

v_call: TRBV6-1
clone_size: many
d_call: TRBD1
j_call: TRBJ1-2
cdr3_nt: TGTGCCAGCACCAATGGACAGGGACGGCGATTTGGAGGCTACACCTTC
cdr3_aa: CASTNGQGRRFGGYTF

v_call: TRBV10-3
clone_size: few
d_call: NA
j_call: TRBJ1-6
cdr3_nt: TGTGCCATCAGCCGGGACATAGATTCACCCCTCCACTTT
cdr3_aa: CAISRDIDSPLHF

v_call: TRBV2
clone_size: many
d_call: TRBD1
j_call: TRBJ1-5
cdr3_nt: TGTGCCAGCAGCCCGGACAGGGGGCTGATTCAGCCCCAGCATTTT
cdr3_aa: CASSPDRGLIQPQHF

v_call: TRBV25-1
clone_size: few
d_call: NA
j_call: TRBJ1-4
cdr3_nt: TGTGCCAGCAGTGAATGGAAGGGTTCTGCTGAAAAACTGTTTTTT
cdr3_aa: CASSEWKGSAEKLFF

v_call: TRBV9
clone_size: NA
d_call: NA
j_call: TRBJ1-5
cdr3_nt: TGTGCCAGCAGCGCGGGGGGTCAGCCCCAGCATTTT
cdr3_aa: CASSAGGQPQHF

v_call: TRBV6-5
clone_size: few
d_call: TRBD2
j_call: TRBJ2-5
cdr3_nt: TGTGCCAGCAGTTACTCTCGAGCGGGGGGTCAAGAGACCCAGTACTTC
cdr3_aa: CASSYSRAGGQETQYF

v_call: TRBV20-1
clone_size: many
d_call: NA
j_call: TRBJ2-5
cdr3_nt: TGCAGTGCTAGTCGGGGGAAGACCCAGTACTTC
cdr3_aa: CSASRGKTQYF

v_call: TRBV6-1
clone_size: NA
d_call: NA
j_call: TRBJ2-1
cdr3_nt: TGTGCCAGCGTCTGGTGGGGGGTCTCCTACAATGAGCAGTTCTTC
cdr3_aa: CASVWWGVSYNEQFF

v_call: TRBV27
clone_size: many
d_call: TRBD1
j_call: TRBJ2-7
cdr3_nt: TGTGCCAGCAGTATTTCGGACAGGGCGTACGAGCAGTACTTC
cdr3_aa: CASSISDRAYEQYF

v_call: TRBV6-1
clone_size: NA
d_call: NA
j_call: TRBJ2-1
cdr3_nt: TGTGCCAGCAGTGGCCGACAGGTTGGATACAATGAGCAGTTCTTC
cdr3_aa: CASSGRQVGYNEQFF

v_call: TRBV9
clone_size: few
d_call: NA
j_call: TRBJ1-4
cdr3_nt: TGTGCCAGCAGCGTAGTTGACAGCTTTGCAACTAATGAAAAACTGTTTTTT
cdr3_aa: CASSVVDSFATNEKLFF

v_call: TRBV11-2
clone_size: many
d_call: NA
j_call: TRBJ1-1
cdr3_nt: TGTGCCAGCAGCTTAGTCAGGCGAGGATGGGCTTTCTTT
cdr3_aa: CASSLVRRGWAFF

v_call: TRBV6-1
clone_size: NA
d_call: NA
j_call: TRBJ2-7
cdr3_nt: TGTGCCAGCAGTCTGCCTAGCGCTTCCTACGAGCAGTACTTC
cdr3_aa: CASSLPSASYEQYF

v_call: TRBV12-3/TRBV12-4
clone_size: many
d_call: TRBD1
j_call: TRBJ1-5
cdr3_nt: TGTGCCAGCACCCCCGGACAGGGGGTTAGGCCCCAGCATTTT
cdr3_aa: CASTPGQGVRPQHF

v_call: TRBV6-2/TRBV6-3
clone_size: NA
d_call: TRBD2
j_call: TRBJ2-1
cdr3_nt: TGTGCCAGCAGTTTGGGTGGGACTAGCGGGGGGGCGCAAGAGCAGTTCTTC
cdr3_aa: CASSLGGTSGGAQEQFF

v_call: TRBV7-9
clone_size: many
d_call: NA
j_call: TRBJ2-5
cdr3_nt: TGTGCCAGCAGCTTTTTCGGGGGGCGAGAGACCCAGTACTTC
cdr3_aa: CASSFFGGRETQYF

v_call: TRBV28
clone_size: many
d_call: NA
j_call: TRBJ1-2
cdr3_nt: TGTGCCAGCAGTTCGACCGACGGACTTTATGGCTACACCTTC
cdr3_aa: CASSSTDGLYGYTF

v_call: TRBV6-1
clone_size: few
d_call: NA
j_call: TRBJ1-2
cdr3_nt: TGTGCCAATGGGGGAGGGCACTACACCTTC
cdr3_aa: CANGGGHYTF

v_call: TRBV27
clone_size: few
d_call: NA
j_call: TRBJ2-2
cdr3_nt: TGTGCCAGCAGTACAGGACAGTTAGCGAACACCGGGGAGCTGTTTTTT
cdr3_aa: CASSTGQLANTGELFF

v_call: TRBV3-1
clone_size: many
d_call: NA
j_call: TRBJ2-3
cdr3_nt: TGTGCCAGCAGCCAACCTTCAGGGGTTACGCAGTATTTT
cdr3_aa: CASSQPSGVTQYF

v_call: TRBV7-9
clone_size: many
d_call: NA
j_call: TRBJ1-1
cdr3_nt: TGTGCCAGCAGCGGCGACAGACCTGAAGCTTTCTTT
cdr3_aa: CASSGDRPEAFF

v_call: TRBV9
clone_size: few
d_call: NA
j_call: TRBJ2-5
cdr3_nt: TGTGCCAGCAGCTGGGACGGAGGAGAGACCCAGTACTTC
cdr3_aa: CASSWDGGETQYF

v_call: TRBV5-8
clone_size: NA
d_call: TRBD1
j_call: TRBJ1-2
cdr3_nt: TGTGCCAGCAGGTCACAAGGCAGGGGGGGCCTCTATGGCTACACCTTC
cdr3_aa: CASRSQGRGGLYGYTF

v_call: TRBV12-3/TRBV12-4
clone_size: few
d_call: NA
j_call: TRBJ1-2
cdr3_nt: TGTGCCAGCAGTTTAGCGCACGGGGGCAGAGGCTATGGCTACACCTTC
cdr3_aa: CASSLAHGGRGYGYTF

v_call: TRBV11-2
clone_size: NA
d_call: NA
j_call: TRBJ1-1
cdr3_nt: TGTGCCAGCAGCTCCGAGTCACGGACGGCTGAAGCTTTCTTT
cdr3_aa: CASSSESRTAEAFF

v_call: TRBV28
clone_size: many
d_call: NA
j_call: TRBJ2-1
cdr3_nt: TGTGCCAGCAGGGGACACACGGGGTTGGGGCAGTTCTTC
cdr3_aa: CASRGHTGLGQFF

v_call: TRBV30
clone_size: few
d_call: NA
j_call: TRBJ2-1
cdr3_nt: TGTGCCTGGAGTGGGGGCGTAAGCTCCTACAATGAGCAGTTCTTC
cdr3_aa: CAWSGGVSSYNEQFF

v_call: TRBV20-1
clone_size: few
d_call: NA
j_call: TRBJ1-6
cdr3_nt: TGCAGTGCTAGAGAACCGGACGGATATTCACCCCTCCACTTT
cdr3_aa: CSAREPDGYSPLHF

v_call: TRBV20-1
clone_size: many
d_call: TRBD1
j_call: TRBJ2-7
cdr3_nt: TGCAGTGCTATCCGGGACAGGGGCTACGAGCAGTACTTC
cdr3_aa: CSAIRDRGYEQYF

v_call: TRBV10-3
clone_size: few
d_call: TRBD1
j_call: TRBJ2-7
cdr3_nt: TGTGCCATCAGCGGACAGGGTGGGGGCGAGCAGTACTTC
cdr3_aa: CAISGQGGGEQYF

v_call: TRBV28
clone_size: few
d_call: NA
j_call: TRBJ1-6
cdr3_nt: TGTGCCAGCATTAATCTCGGGACCCTCCACTTT
cdr3_aa: CASINLGTLHF

v_call: TRBV6-2/TRBV6-3
clone_size: NA
d_call: NA
j_call: TRBJ1-5
cdr3_nt: TGTGCCAGCAGTCCGGGGGGGGCCTCAGTGGAAGATACGCAGCATTTT
cdr3_aa: CASSPGGASVEDTQHF

v_call: TRBV27
clone_size: many
d_call: TRBD1
j_call: TRBJ2-7
cdr3_nt: TGTGCCAGCAGTTCTGGACAGGGGTACCCCTACGAGCAGTACTTC
cdr3_aa: CASSSGQGYPYEQYF

v_call: TRBV27
clone_size: many
d_call: NA
j_call: TRBJ1-5
cdr3_nt: TGTGCCAGCAGTTTTCCTTCTTTATCGGGCCCTAATCAGCCCCAGCATTTT
cdr3_aa: CASSFPSLSGPNQPQHF

v_call: TRBV7-3
clone_size: many
d_call: TRBD2
j_call: TRBJ2-2
cdr3_nt: TGTGCCAGCAGCCAACTAGCGGGGCTGGGGGAGCTGTTTTTT
cdr3_aa: CASSQLAGLGELFF

v_call: TRBV7-6
clone_size: many
d_call: TRBD2
j_call: TRBJ2-1
cdr3_nt: TGTGCCAGCAGCTTAGCGGGGGGGATTTACAATGAGCAGTTCTTC
cdr3_aa: CASSLAGGIYNEQFF

v_call: TRBV28
clone_size: many
d_call: NA
j_call: TRBJ2-7
cdr3_nt: TGTGCCAGCAGTTTGAACGGGTTCGTCGAGCAGTACTTC
cdr3_aa: CASSLNGFVEQYF